The 27 T cell receptor beta chains given below trace back to one sample, sequenced in a study of T cell responses to AZD1222 COVID-19 vaccine. TCRdb keeps only in-frame clones here, not all; method: immunoSEQ multiplex PCR. Seen here are about 150,000 clones, roughly nine tenths observed once, and the top ten hold 7% to 9%. The sample here was peripheral blood, taken 28 days after the second dose of the MenACWY control vaccine. The source of these receptors is an adult who received the MenACWY meningococcal vaccine as a control.

V gene TRBV29-1 combines with J gene TRBJ2-2; 7 nucleotides match TRBD1. V lost 7 bases, J lost 3 bases, and 8 bases stayed unmatched. CDR1 and CDR2 (germline): SQVTM, ANQGSEA. The CDR3 totals 14 residues. Here the CDR3 reads CSASPGQYTGELFF. In nucleotides, the CDR3 is TGCAGCGCCAGCCCGGGACAGTACACCGGGGAGCTGTTTTTT.

CDR3: CASRVGLAGSYNEQFF. The CDR3 DNA reads TGTGCCAGCAGAGTAGGACTAGCGGGCTCCTACAATGAGCAGTTCTTC. The chain couples TRBV2 to TRBJ2-1; 11 bases are a match to TRBD2. Germline trimming cut 6 bases from V and 0 bases from J; bases unmatched to any gene: 4. The germline V gene encodes CDR1 SNHLY and CDR2 FYNNEI. The length of the CDR3 is 16 residues.

The V and J genes are TRBV12-3 or TRBV12-4 and TRBJ2-7; D not resolved. The V and J ends lost 5 bases and 3 bases respectively, with 5 bases between them. There are 11 residues in the CDR3. CDR3 in DNA: TGTGCCAGCAGTCAAAACTACGAGCAGTACTTC. It is translated as CASSQNYEQYF.

This chain's CDR3 is CARSPGLAGGNEQFF. CDR3 bases: TGTGCCAGAAGCCCAGGACTAGCGGGAGGCAATGAGCAGTTCTTC. The rearrangement joins TRBV5-3 to TRBJ2-1; 14 bases are a match to TRBD2. TRBV5-3 is sorted into the ORF group, with uncertain function. V was clipped by 4 bases and J by 6 bases; unmatched bases: 3. This CDR3 spans 15 amino acids.

The chain recombines TRBV7-2 with TRBJ1-2; possible D gene TRBD1, 6 bases. The ends were cut back, 1 base at V and 4 bases at J, with 10 bases in the middle. CDR1 is SGHTA and CDR2 is FQGNSA in the germline V gene. The CDR3 runs to 14 residues. The CDR3 nucleotides read TGTGCCAGCAGCTTAGGCGGGGGCGGCTATGGCTACACCTTC. Amino acids: CASSLGGGGYGYTF.

Comments on this clone: A junction end diverges from the germline sequence, so it may reflect a read error. V usage is TRBV7-9 and J usage is TRBJ2-2; D possibly matches TRBD1 or TRBD2 (6 bases each). CDR1 and CDR2 (germline): SEHNR, FQNEAQ (reference sequence). The CDR3 totals 15 residues. CDR3: CASTLGGGNTGELFF. The CDR3 bases are TGTGCCAGCACCTTAGGAGGGGGGAACACCGGGGAGCTGTTTTTT.

The J gene is TRBJ2-4, the V gene TRBV23-1; the D gene is possibly TRBD2 (5 bases). TRBV23-1 is an ORF; its function is uncertain. The ends were cut back, 6 bases at V and 2 bases at J, with 11 bases in the middle. The CDR3 covers 14 residues. The CDR3 loop is CASRRRRSKNIQYF. CDR3 sequence (DNA): TGCGCCAGCAGGCGAAGGAGGTCCAAAAACATTCAGTACTTC.

The V gene is TRBV3-1 (or the pseudogene TRBV3-2), the J gene TRBJ2-2; 8 bases fit TRBD1. The length of the CDR3 is 18 residues. Germline V gene sequence: CDR1 LGHDT, CDR2 YNNKEL (reference sequence). The V segment lost 5 bases and the J segment 0 bases; nucleotides outside the gene matches: 11. CDR3 region: CASSSDRGRLTNTGELFF. CDR3 in DNA: TGTGCCAGCAGCTCCGACAGGGGCCGGCTAACGAACACCGGGGAGCTGTTTTTT.

The genes are TRBV5-1 and TRBJ2-3; 10 bases fit TRBD1. Unmatched junction bases numbered 5, after V lost 4 bases and J lost 3 bases. The germline V gene has CDR1 SGHRS and CDR2 YFSETQ. This CDR3 region has 15 residues. In DNA form, the CDR3 reads TGCGCCAGCAGCCAAGGGACAGGGGATACAGATACGCAGTATTTT. Its translation is CASSQGTGDTDTQYF.

The rearrangement joins TRBV12-3 or TRBV12-4 to TRBJ2-1, with D possibly matching TRBD2 (5 bases). The V gene lost 9 bases and the J gene lost 7 bases, with 13 bases spanning the gap. CDR3 length: 12 residues. Here the CDR3 reads CASQTRGNEQFF. CDR3 nucleotides: TGTGCCAGTCAGACCCGCGGGAATGAGCAGTTCTTC.

V and J are TRBV28 and TRBJ1-2; D possibly corresponds to TRBD1 (5 bases). CDR3 length equals 14 residues. V lost 6 bases and J 7 bases, leaving 18 bases between the germline ends. Germline loops: CDR1 MDHEN, CDR2 SYDVKM. This CDR3 reads CASSLRGGYSGYTF. CDR3 sequence (DNA): TGTGCCAGCAGCCTGCGGGGCGGGTATTCTGGCTACACCTTC.

This chain joins TRBV19 and TRBJ2-1; D uncertain. Per the germline V gene, CDR1 is LNHDA and CDR2 is SQIVND (reference sequence). V lost 7 bases and J 4 bases, leaving 14 bases between the germline ends. The CDR3 loop spans 14 amino acids. In DNA form, the CDR3 reads TGTGCCAGTACCAAAGCCGTAGTTTACAATGAGCAGTTCTTC. Translation: CASTKAVVYNEQFF.

This chain links TRBV6-2 or TRBV6-3 with TRBJ1-4, with D uncertain. In germline, CDR1 is MNHEY, CDR2 SVGEGT. The CDR3 covers 16 residues. V was cut by 4 bases and J by 8 bases, with 20 bases left in between. The CDR3 DNA is TGTGCCAGCAGTTTTGAGTATGGCCCAGGAGACGAAAAACTGTTTTTT. Protein product: CASSFEYGPGDEKLFF.

V gene TRBV19 combines with J gene TRBJ2-2; D tentatively reads TRBD1 or TRBD2 (6 bases each). CDR1 is LNHDA, CDR2 SQIVND, per germline (reference sequence). V was pared by 7 bases and J by 0 bases, with 12 bases between. The length of the CDR3 is 15 residues. The CDR3 loop is CASNPGATNTGELFF. As DNA, the CDR3 is TGTGCCAGTAATCCGGGGGCAACGAACACCGGGGAGCTGTTTTTT.

The rearrangement links TRBV10-3 to TRBJ2-3; TRBD1 matches 7 bases. Germline-derived CDR1 and CDR2 are ENHRY and SYGVKD. The CDR3 spans 13 residues. After removal of 6 bases from V and 5 bases from J, the junction contained 5 bases not matched to a gene. The CDR3 nucleotides read TGTGCCATCAGGGGGACAGATGAAGATACGCAGTATTTT. It is translated as CAIRGTDEDTQYF.

The V and J genes are TRBV27 and TRBJ2-7; 8 bases are a match to TRBD1. Germline lookup yields CDR1 MNHEY and CDR2 SMNVEV (reference sequence). Germline trimming cut 4 bases from V and 8 bases from J; bases unmatched to any gene: 1. The CDR3 has 11 amino acids. CDR3 sequence (DNA): TGTGCCAGCAGTTCAGGGGGCCAGCAGTACTTC. As protein: CASSSGGQQYF.

CDR3 sequence reads: CASSLVQANLREQYF. As DNA, the CDR3 is TGTGCCAGCAGCTTAGTACAGGCAAATCTAAGGGAGCAGTACTTC. The V and J genes are TRBV7-9 and TRBJ2-7, with D perhaps matching TRBD1 (5 bases). CDR1 and CDR2 from the germline V gene are SEHNR and FQNEAQ (reference sequence). With 1 base removed from V and 7 bases from J, the gap between germline ends came to 17 bases. This CDR3 is built from 15 residues. The full variable domain, with the rest looked up from reference TRBV7-9 and TRBJ2-7, is DTGVSQNPRHKITKRGQNVTFRCDPISEHNRLYWYRQTLGQGPEFLTYFQNEAQLEKSRLLSDRFSAERPKGSFSTLEIQRTEQGDSAMYLCASSLVQANLREQYFGPGTRLTVT.

J is TRBJ2-3 and V is TRBV2; D may be TRBD1 or TRBD2 (5 bases each). From germline, CDR1 is SNHLY and CDR2 FYNNEI. The V end lost 4 bases, the J end lost 3 bases, and 11 bases lay between the germline ends. This CDR3 region has 14 residues. The CDR3 region is CASSVGPGTDTQYF. The CDR3 bases are TGTGCCAGCAGTGTGGGACCGGGGACAGATACGCAGTATTTT.

CDR3 bases: TGTGCCAGCAGTGAAGCGAGTGGTGACAGGGGCTACGAGCAGTACTTC. Residues: CASSEASGDRGYEQYF. This chain uses TRBV2 with TRBJ2-7, with 8 bases fitting TRBD1. CDR1 and CDR2 from the germline V gene are SNHLY and FYNNEI. The length of the CDR3 is 16 residues. The ends lost 0 bases at V and 3 bases at J; junction bases unmatched: 7. The complete variable domain, with remaining parts taken from reference TRBV2 and TRBJ2-7, reads EPEVTQTPSHQVTQMGQEVILRCVPISNHLYFYWYRQILGQKVEFLVSFYNNEISEKSEIFDDQFSVERPDGSNFTLKIRSTKLEDSAMYFCASSEASGDRGYEQYFGPGTRLTVT.

V and J are TRBV2 and TRBJ2-7; 11 bases are shared with TRBD2. In germline, CDR1 is SNHLY, CDR2 FYNNEI. The CDR3 is 17 amino acids. V gave up 2 bases and J gave up 0 bases; unmatched junction bases: 6. CDR3 coding DNA: TGTGCCAGCAGTGAACTACGACTAGCGGGGAACTCCTACGAGCAGTACTTC. Amino acids: CASSELRLAGNSYEQYF.

CDR3 coding DNA: TGCGCCAGCAGAGCTTTCTCGCAGGGGGAAGCCGGGGAGCTGTTTTTT. Its translation is CASRAFSQGEAGELFF. The rearrangement links TRBV5-1 to TRBJ2-2; 7 nucleotides line up with TRBD1. V was clipped by 5 bases and J by 6 bases; unmatched bases: 13. Germline-derived CDR1 and CDR2 are SGHRS and YFSETQ. The CDR3 loop spans 16 amino acids.

The genes are TRBV19 and TRBJ2-3; D is undetermined. V was shortened by 6 bases and J by 4 bases, with 14 bases between the two germline ends. The CDR3 has 14 residues. In germline, CDR1 is LNHDA, CDR2 SQIVND (reference sequence). The CDR3 sequence is CASRTQASADTQYF. DNA for the CDR3: TGTGCCAGTAGGACGCAAGCATCCGCAGATACGCAGTATTTT.

V gene TRBV28 combines with J gene TRBJ1-2; 7 nucleotides line up with TRBD1. The germline V gene encodes CDR1 MDHEN and CDR2 SYDVKM. This CDR3 region has 14 residues. The V and J ends lost 5 bases and 2 bases, in that order; junction bases with no gene match: 5. CDR3 DNA: TGTGCCAGCAGTCTTCGGACAGGAAACTATGGCTACACCTTC. Encoded protein: CASSLRTGNYGYTF.

CDR3 DNA sequence: TGTGCCAGCAGCTTGGTTGGCACAGGGGCGTACAATCAGCCCCAGCATTTT. Translation gives CASSLVGTGAYNQPQHF. The chain carries TRBV7-2 and TRBJ1-5, with 7 bases fitting TRBD1. The CDR3 loop spans 17 amino acids. V shed 3 bases, J shed 3 bases, and the junction held 11 bases outside the gene matches. CDR1 is SGHTA, CDR2 FQGNSA, per germline.

The chain recombines TRBV6-6 with TRBJ1-5; perhaps TRBD1 as D (5 bases). CDR1 is MNHNY and CDR2 is SVGAGI in the germline V gene (reference sequence). Trimming removed 2 bases from V and 3 bases from J, with 11 bases in between. This CDR3 comprises 15 residues. CDR3: CASSYPQGNNQPQHF. DNA for the CDR3: TGTGCCAGCAGTTACCCGCAGGGAAACAATCAGCCCCAGCATTTT.

The chain employs TRBV19 and TRBJ2-7; 8 nucleotides agree with TRBD1. The germline CDR1 and CDR2 sequences are LNHDA and SQIVND (reference sequence). V gave up 5 bases and J gave up 3 bases; unmatched junction bases: 9. CDR3 size: 15 residues. CDR3 sequence: CASSPRGQDSYEQYF. The DNA of the CDR3 is TGTGCCAGTAGTCCCCGGGGACAGGATAGCTACGAGCAGTACTTC.

J is TRBJ1-4 and V is TRBV19; D unclear. Germline V CDR1 and CDR2: LNHDA, SQIVND (reference sequence). The CDR3 totals 15 residues. V lost 1 base to trimming and J lost 8 bases, with 14 bases between them. The CDR3 loop is CASSIGRAGGEKLFF. The DNA of the CDR3 is TGTGCCAGTAGTATAGGACGGGCAGGAGGAGAAAAACTGTTTTTT.